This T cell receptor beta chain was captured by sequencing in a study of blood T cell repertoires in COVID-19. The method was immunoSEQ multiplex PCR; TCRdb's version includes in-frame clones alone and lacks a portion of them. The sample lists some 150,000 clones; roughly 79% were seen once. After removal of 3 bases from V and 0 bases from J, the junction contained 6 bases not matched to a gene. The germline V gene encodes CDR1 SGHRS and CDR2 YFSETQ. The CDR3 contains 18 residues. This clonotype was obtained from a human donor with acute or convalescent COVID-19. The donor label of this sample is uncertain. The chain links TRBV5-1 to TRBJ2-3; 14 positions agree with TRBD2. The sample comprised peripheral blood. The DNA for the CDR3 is TGCGCCAGCAGCTCCGGGACTAGCGGGGGCTTCAGCACAGATACGCAGTATTTT. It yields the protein CASSSGTSGGFSTDTQYF.